The next 4 T cell receptor beta chains were all read from a single sample in a study of cytomegalovirus exposure and HLA in healthy donors. The PCR contained 60 Vbeta and 13 Jbeta primers. The method was immunoSEQ multiplex PCR; TCRdb's version includes in-frame clones alone and lacks a portion of them. The sample has approximately 160,000 clones; roughly 65% are singletons. The material sequenced was PBMCs. The receptor source for this set is a woman aged 18-29 years in good health and CMV-seropositive.

This chain links TRBV7-3 with TRBJ2-1; D remains unclear. The CDR3 has 16 amino acids. Germline values: CDR1 SGHTA, CDR2 FQGTGA. V lost 4 bases, J lost 0 bases, and 13 bases lay in between. The CDR3 is CASSSMGQSSYNEQFF. The CDR3 DNA reads as TGTGCCAGCAGCTCTATGGGCCAGAGCTCCTACAATGAGCAGTTCTTC.

J is TRBJ1-1 and V is TRBV4-2, with D hard to call. The V gene's germline CDR1 is LGHNA and CDR2 YNFKEQ. Deletions cut 1 base from V and 0 bases from J, with 6 bases between. The CDR3 extends over 14 amino acids. Here the CDR3 DNA reads TGTGCCAGCAGCCAAGTTCAGGTGAACACTGAAGCTTTCTTT. This gives the protein CASSQVQVNTEAFF.

The chain carries TRBV28 and TRBJ1-1, with TRBD1 matching over 7 bases. The CDR3 sequence is 12 residues long. Germline V CDR1 and CDR2: MDHEN, SYDVKM. The V segment lost 6 bases and the J segment 10 bases; nucleotides outside the gene matches: 8. The CDR3 nucleotides are TGTGCCAGCAGGTTTGACAGGGCAGCAGCTTTCTTT. It yields the protein CASRFDRAAAFF.

The chain is built from TRBV5-4 and TRBJ2-1; no definite D call. The length of the CDR3 is 14 residues. With 2 bases removed from V and 0 bases from J, the gap between germline ends came to 6 bases. Looked up from germline, CDR1 is SGHNT and CDR2 is YYREEE (reference sequence). The CDR3 nucleotides read TGTGCCAGCAGCTTAAGAGGCTCCTACAATGAGCAGTTCTTC. Translated, it gives CASSLRGSYNEQFF. The variable domain in full, with the rest retrieved from reference TRBV5-4 and TRBJ2-1, is ETGVTQSPTHLIKTRGQQVTLRCSSQSGHNTVSWYQQALGQGPQFIFQYYREEENGRGNFPPRFSGLQFPNYSSELNVNALELDDSALYLCASSLRGSYNEQFFGPGTRLTVL.